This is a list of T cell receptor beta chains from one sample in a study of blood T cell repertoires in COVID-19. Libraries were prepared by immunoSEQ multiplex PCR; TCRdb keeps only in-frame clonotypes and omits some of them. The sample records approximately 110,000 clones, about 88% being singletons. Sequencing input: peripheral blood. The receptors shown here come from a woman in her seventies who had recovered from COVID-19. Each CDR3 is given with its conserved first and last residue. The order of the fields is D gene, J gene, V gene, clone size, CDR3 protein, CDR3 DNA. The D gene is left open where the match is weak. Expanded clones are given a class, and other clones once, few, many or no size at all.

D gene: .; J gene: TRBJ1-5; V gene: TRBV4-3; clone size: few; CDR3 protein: CASSQDARGGSNQPQHF; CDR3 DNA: TGCGCCAGCAGCCAAGATGCGAGGGGAGGGAGCAATCAGCCCCAGCATTTT
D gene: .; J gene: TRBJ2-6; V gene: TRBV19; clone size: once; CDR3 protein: CASSIRSQIFSGANVLTF; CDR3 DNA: TGTGCCAGTAGTATAAGGTCACAGATCTTCTCTGGGGCCAACGTCCTGACTTTC
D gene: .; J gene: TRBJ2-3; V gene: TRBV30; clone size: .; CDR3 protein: CAWSVWGLGTQYF; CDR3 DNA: TGTGCCTGGAGTGTATGGGGGCTAGGTACGCAGTATTTT
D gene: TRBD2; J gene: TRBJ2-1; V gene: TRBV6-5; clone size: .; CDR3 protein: CASSYRRGDYNEQFF; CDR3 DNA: TGTGCCAGCAGTTACCGTCGGGGGGACTACAATGAGCAGTTCTTC
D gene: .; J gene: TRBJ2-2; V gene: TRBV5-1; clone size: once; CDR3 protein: CASSSGAGWGTGELFF; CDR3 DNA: TGCGCCAGCAGCTCCGGTGCAGGGTGGGGCACCGGGGAGCTGTTTTTT
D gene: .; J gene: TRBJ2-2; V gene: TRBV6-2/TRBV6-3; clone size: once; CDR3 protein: CASSLQGRGELFF; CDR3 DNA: TGTGCCAGCAGTTTACAGGGACGCGGGGAGCTGTTTTTT
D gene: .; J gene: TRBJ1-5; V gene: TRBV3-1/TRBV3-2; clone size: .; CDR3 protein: CASSQTGDGSQHF; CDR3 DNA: TGTGCCAGCAGCCAAACGGGGGACGGGTCCCAGCATTTT
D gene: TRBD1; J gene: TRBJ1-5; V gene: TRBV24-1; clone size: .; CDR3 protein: CATSDRQGVGKQPQHF; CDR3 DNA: TGTGCCACCAGTGACCGACAGGGGGTCGGTAAACAGCCCCAGCATTTT
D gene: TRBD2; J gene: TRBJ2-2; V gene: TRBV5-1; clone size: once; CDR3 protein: CASSFTSGSNTGELFF; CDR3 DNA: TGCGCCAGCAGCTTTACTAGCGGCTCGAACACCGGGGAGCTGTTTTTT
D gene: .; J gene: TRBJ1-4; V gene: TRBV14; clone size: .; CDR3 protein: CASSQDWEVDEKLFF; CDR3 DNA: TGTGCCAGCAGCCAAGATTGGGAGGTGGATGAAAAACTGTTTTTT
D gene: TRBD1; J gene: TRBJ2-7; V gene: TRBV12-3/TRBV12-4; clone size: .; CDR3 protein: CASSRDSGEQYF; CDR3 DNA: TGTGCCAGCAGCAGGGACAGTGGCGAGCAGTACTTC
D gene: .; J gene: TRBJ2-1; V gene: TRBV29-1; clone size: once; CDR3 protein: CSVPSSSDSSYNEQFF; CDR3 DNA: TGCAGCGTACCGTCCTCTAGCGACAGCTCCTACAATGAGCAGTTCTTC
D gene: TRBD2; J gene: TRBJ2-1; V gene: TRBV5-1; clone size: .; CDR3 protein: CASSRIAGDNEQFF; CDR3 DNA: TGCGCCAGCAGTCGAATAGCGGGTGACAATGAGCAGTTCTTC
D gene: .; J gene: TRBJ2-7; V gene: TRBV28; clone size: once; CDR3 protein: CASDPAGAVHEQYF; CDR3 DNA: TGTGCCAGCGATCCGGCGGGGGCAGTCCACGAGCAGTACTTC
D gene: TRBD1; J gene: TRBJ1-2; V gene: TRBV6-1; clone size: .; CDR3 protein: CASSELTGGLYGYTF; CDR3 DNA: TGTGCCAGCAGTGAACTGACAGGGGGTCTATATGGCTACACCTTC
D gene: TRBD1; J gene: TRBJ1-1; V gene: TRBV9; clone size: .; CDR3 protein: CASSRDRGSEAFF; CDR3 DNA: TGTGCCAGCAGCCGGGACAGGGGCAGTGAAGCTTTCTTT
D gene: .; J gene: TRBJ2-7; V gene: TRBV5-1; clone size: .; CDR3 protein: CASQTRGEQYF; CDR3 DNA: TGCGCCAGCCAGACTAGAGGGGAGCAGTACTTC
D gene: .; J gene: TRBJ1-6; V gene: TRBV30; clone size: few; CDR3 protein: CAWSSAGGSPLHF; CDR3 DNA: TGTGCCTGGTCCTCGGCAGGAGGTTCACCCCTCCACTTT
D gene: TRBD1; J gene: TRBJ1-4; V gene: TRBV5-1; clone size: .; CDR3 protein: CASSWQGDEKLFF; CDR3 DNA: TGCGCCAGCAGCTGGCAGGGGGATGAAAAACTGTTTTTT
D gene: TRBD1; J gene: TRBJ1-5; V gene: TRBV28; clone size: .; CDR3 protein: CASSRMGQIYSNQPQHF; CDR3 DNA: TGTGCCAGCAGTAGGATGGGACAGATCTATAGCAATCAGCCCCAGCATTTT
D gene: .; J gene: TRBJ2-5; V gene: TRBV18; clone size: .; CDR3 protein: CASSPMRAGLQETQYF; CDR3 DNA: TGTGCCAGCTCACCAATGCGGGCCGGTTTACAAGAGACCCAGTACTTC
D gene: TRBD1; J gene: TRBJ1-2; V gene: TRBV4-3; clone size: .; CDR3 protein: CASSQDPTGEIGYTF; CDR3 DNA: TGCGCCAGCAGCCAAGACCCAACAGGGGAAATCGGCTACACCTTC
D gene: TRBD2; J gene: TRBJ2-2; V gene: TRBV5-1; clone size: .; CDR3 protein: CASSLSARESGELFF; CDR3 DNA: TGCGCCAGCAGCTTGAGTGCGCGGGAGTCCGGGGAGCTGTTTTTT
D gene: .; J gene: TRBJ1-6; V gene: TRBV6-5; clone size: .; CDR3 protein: CASAGGLSYNSPLHF; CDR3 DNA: TGTGCCAGCGCGGGGGGGCTCTCCTATAATTCACCCCTCCACTTT
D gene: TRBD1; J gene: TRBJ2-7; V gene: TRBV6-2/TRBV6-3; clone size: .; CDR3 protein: CASSYRPTGVYYEQYF; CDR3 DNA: TGTGCCAGCAGTTACCGTCCTACAGGGGTCTACTACGAGCAGTACTTC
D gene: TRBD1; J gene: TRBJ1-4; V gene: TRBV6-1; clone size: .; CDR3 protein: CASSEYPTGGDEKLFF; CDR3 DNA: TGTGCCAGCAGTGAATACCCTACAGGGGGTGATGAAAAACTGTTTTTT
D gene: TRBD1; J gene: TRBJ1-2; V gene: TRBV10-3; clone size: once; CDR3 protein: CAISPKGAGGVELDNYGYTF; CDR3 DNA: TGTGCCATCAGCCCGAAAGGGGCAGGGGGCGTTGAATTGGATAACTATGGCTACACCTTC
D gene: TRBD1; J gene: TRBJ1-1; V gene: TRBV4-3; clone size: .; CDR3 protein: CASSQLMTGVSGAFF; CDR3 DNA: TGCGCCAGCAGCCAACTAATGACAGGGGTGTCGGGGGCTTTCTTT
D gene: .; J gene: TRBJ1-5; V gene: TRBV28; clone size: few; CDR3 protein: CASIPGLNQPQHF; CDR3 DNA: TGTGCCAGCATCCCAGGGCTCAATCAGCCCCAGCATTTT
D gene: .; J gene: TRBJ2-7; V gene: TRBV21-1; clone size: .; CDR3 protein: CASTETTSYEQYF; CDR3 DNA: TGTGCCAGCACTGAGACAACCTCCTACGAGCAGTACTTC
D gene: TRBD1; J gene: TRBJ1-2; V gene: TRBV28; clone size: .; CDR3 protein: CASSRGNYGYTF; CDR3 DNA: TGTGCCAGCAGCAGGGGGAACTATGGCTACACCTTC
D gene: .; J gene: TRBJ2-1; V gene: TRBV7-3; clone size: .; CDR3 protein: CASSLTSSVTEQFF; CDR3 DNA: TGTGCCAGCAGCTTAACGTCTAGCGTGACCGAGCAGTTCTTC
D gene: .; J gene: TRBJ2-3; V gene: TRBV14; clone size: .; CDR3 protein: CASTGGDTQYF; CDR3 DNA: TGTGCCAGCACCGGGGGAGATACGCAGTATTTT
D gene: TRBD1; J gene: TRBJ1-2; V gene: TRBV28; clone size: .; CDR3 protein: CASSLGQGAGGYTF; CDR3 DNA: TGTGCCAGCAGTCTGGGACAGGGGGCAGGTGGCTACACCTTC
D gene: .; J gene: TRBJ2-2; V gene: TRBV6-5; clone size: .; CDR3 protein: CASSYSAGANTGELFF; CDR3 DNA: TGTGCCAGCAGTTACTCGGCAGGGGCCAACACCGGGGAGCTGTTTTTT
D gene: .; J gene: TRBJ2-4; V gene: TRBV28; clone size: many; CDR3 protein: CASRALWGRGNIQYF; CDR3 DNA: TGTGCCAGCAGGGCTTTGTGGGGTAGGGGAAACATTCAGTACTTC
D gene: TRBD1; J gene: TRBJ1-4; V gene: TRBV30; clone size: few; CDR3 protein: CAWSGQGFKLFF; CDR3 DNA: TGTGCCTGGAGTGGACAGGGGTTCAAACTGTTTTTT
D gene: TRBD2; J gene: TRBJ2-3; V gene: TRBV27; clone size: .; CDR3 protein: CASSRPLFSRGGRTGTDTQYF; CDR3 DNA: TGTGCCAGCAGTCGACCCCTCTTCTCGCGGGGGGGTAGGACTGGCACAGATACGCAGTATTTT
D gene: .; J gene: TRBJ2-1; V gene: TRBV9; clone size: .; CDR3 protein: CASSRGGGITYNEQFF; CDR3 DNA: TGTGCCAGCAGCCGGGGAGGCGGGATCACCTACAATGAGCAGTTCTTC
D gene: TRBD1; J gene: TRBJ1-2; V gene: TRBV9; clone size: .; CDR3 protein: CASSAYDRDGYTF; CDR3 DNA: TGTGCCAGCAGCGCCTACGACAGGGATGGCTACACCTTC
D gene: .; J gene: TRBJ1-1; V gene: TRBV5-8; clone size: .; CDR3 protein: CASSLGQMNTEAFF; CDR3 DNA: TGTGCCAGCAGCCTCGGACAAATGAACACTGAAGCTTTCTTT
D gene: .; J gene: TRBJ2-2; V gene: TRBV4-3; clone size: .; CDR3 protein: CASSRDSLGGLKATGELFF; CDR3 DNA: TGCGCCAGCAGCCGAGACTCGCTGGGCGGACTCAAAGCCACCGGGGAGCTGTTTTTT
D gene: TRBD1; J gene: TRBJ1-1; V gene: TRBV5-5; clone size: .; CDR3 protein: CASSLNPTGGAEAFF; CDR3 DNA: TGTGCCAGCAGCTTGAACCCCACAGGGGGAGCTGAAGCTTTCTTT
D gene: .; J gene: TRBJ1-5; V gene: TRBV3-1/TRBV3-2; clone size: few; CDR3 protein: CASSHLGVRQPQHF; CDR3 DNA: TGTGCCAGCAGCCATTTAGGGGTGCGGCAGCCCCAGCATTTT
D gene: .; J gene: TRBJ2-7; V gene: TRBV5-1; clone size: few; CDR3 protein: CASSLKGVEQYF; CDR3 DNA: TGCGCCAGCAGCTTGAAAGGGGTCGAGCAGTACTTC
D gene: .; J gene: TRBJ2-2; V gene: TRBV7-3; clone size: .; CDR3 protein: CASSLHGELFF; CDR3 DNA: TGTGCCAGCAGCTTACACGGGGAGCTGTTTTTT
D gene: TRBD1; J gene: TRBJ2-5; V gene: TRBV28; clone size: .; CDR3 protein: CASSLEPRARGLGETQYF; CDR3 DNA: TGTGCCAGCAGTTTAGAACCCCGCGCCAGGGGGCTCGGGGAGACCCAGTACTTC
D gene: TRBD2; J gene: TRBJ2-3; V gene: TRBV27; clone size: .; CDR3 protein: CASSPSGVGTDTQYF; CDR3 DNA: TGTGCCAGCAGTCCTAGCGGGGTTGGCACAGATACGCAGTATTTT